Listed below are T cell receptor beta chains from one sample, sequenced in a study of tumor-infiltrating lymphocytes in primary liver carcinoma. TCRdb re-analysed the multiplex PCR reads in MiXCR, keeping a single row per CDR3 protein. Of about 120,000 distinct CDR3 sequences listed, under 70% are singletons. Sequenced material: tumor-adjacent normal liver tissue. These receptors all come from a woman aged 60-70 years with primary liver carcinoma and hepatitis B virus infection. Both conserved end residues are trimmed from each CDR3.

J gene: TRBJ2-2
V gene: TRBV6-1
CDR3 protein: ASPGGILSGELF

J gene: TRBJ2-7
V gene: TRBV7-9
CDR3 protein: ASSLATLGEQY

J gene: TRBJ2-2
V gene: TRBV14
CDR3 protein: VSSKFGTGYTGELF

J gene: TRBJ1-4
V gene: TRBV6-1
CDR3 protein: ASSRDRAINEKLI

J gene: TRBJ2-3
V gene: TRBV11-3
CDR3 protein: TSSLRQGSSTDTQC

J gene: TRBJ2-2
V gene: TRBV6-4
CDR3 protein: ASSPGTSNTGELF

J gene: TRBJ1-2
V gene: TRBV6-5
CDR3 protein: ASRGGQTIYGYT

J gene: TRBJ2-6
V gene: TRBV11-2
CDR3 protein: VTISEANVLT

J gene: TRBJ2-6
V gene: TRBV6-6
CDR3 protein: ASCLPGANVLT

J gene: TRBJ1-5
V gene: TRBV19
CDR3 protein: ASSIAPGSNQPQH

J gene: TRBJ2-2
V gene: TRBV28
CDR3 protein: ASSWVNTGEMF

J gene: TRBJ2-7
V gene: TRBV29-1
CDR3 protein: SCSNAYERY